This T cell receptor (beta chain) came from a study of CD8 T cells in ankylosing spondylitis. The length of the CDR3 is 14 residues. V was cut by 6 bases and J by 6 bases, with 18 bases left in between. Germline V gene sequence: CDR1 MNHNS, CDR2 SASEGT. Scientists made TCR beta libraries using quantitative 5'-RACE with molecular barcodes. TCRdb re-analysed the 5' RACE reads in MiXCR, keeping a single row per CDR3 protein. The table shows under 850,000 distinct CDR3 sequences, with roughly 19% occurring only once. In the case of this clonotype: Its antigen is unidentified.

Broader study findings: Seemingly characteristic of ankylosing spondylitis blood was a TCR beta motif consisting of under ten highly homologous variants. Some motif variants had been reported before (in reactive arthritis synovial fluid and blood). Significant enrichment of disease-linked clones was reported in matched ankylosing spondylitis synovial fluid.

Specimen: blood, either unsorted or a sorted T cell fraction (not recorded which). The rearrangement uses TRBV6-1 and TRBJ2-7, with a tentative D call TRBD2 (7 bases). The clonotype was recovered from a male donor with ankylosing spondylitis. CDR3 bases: TGTGCCAGCAGGCCTAAAAGGGGGGGGGTCGAGCAGTACTTC. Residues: CASRPKRGGVEQYF.